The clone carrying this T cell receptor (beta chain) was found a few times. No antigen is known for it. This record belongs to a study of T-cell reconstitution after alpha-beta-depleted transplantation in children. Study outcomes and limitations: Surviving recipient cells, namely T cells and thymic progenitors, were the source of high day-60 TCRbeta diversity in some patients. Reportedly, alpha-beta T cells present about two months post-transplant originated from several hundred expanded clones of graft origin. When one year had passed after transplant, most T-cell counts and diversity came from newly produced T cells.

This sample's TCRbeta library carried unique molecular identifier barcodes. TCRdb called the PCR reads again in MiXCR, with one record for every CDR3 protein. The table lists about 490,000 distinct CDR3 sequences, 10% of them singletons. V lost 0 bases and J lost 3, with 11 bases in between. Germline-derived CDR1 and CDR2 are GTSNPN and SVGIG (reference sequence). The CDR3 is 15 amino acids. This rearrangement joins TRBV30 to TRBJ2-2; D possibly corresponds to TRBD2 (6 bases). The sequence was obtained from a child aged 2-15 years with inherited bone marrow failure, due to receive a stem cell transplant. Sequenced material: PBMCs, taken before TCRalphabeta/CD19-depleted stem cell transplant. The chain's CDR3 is CAWSVRGSDTGELFF. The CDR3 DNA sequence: TGTGCCTGGAGTGTACGGGGGAGCGACACCGGGGAGCTGTTTTTT.